A selection of T cell receptor beta chains follows, all from one sample in a study of Tregs in tolerant kidney transplant recipients. Profiling relied on immunoSEQ multiplex PCR, and the TCRdb table lists in-frame clones only, not all of them. The repertoire has about 240,000 clones, 80% to 85% of them found once; the top ten carry around 0.64%. Material: CD4+ T cells from blood. The source of these receptors is a human donor in good health. CDR3s include the opening cysteine and the closing phenylalanine or tryptophan. A D gene is named only where the DNA matches it firmly. Rows may omit the clone size; those that give it use once, few, many or a size class.

CDR3,DNA,D,size,V,J
CASSFGGNDEQYF,TGTGCTAGCAGCTTCGGGGGGAACGACGAGCAGTACTTC,TRBD2,-,TRBV7-7,TRBJ2-7
CASSEVRGWYEQYF,TGTGCCAGCAGTGAGGTCAGGGGTTGGTACGAGCAGTACTTC,-,-,TRBV6-4,TRBJ2-7
CASNLPRRGYNEQFF,TGTGCCAGCAACCTCCCCCGCCGTGGGTACAATGAGCAGTTCTTC,-,-,TRBV7-8,TRBJ2-1
CASSPPGGAGDTQYF,TGTGCCAGCTCACCACCGGGGGGCGCAGGAGATACGCAGTATTTT,-,-,TRBV18,TRBJ2-3
CASTPRASGSTDTQYF,TGTGCCAGTACCCCTAGGGCTAGCGGGAGCACAGATACGCAGTATTTT,TRBD2,-,TRBV19,TRBJ2-3
CASSPPGGTDTQYF,TGTGCCAGCTCACCACCGGGTGGCACAGATACGCAGTATTTT,-,-,TRBV18,TRBJ2-3
CASSFWEVGTDTQYF,TGCGCCAGCAGCTTCTGGGAGGTCGGCACAGATACGCAGTATTTT,-,-,TRBV5-1,TRBJ2-3
CASSQGPRRVAEAFF,TGTGCCAGCAGCCAAGGACCAAGGCGGGTAGCTGAAGCTTTCTTT,-,-,TRBV5-4,TRBJ1-1
CASSTRLRDQPQHF,TGTGCCAGCAGTACCCGCCTGAGGGATCAGCCCCAGCATTTT,-,-,TRBV27,TRBJ1-5
CASSTTGRREKLFF,TGTGCCAGTAGTACCACGGGACGGAGAGAAAAACTGTTTTTT,-,-,TRBV19,TRBJ1-4
CASSSGPLETQYF,TGCGCCAGCAGCTCCGGCCCCTTAGAGACCCAGTACTTC,-,once,TRBV5-1,TRBJ2-5
CASTPGGGGRGEAFF,TGTGCCAGTACCCCCGGTGGAGGGGGCCGAGGTGAAGCTTTCTTT,TRBD1,-,TRBV19,TRBJ1-1
CATLWRDTTGELFF,TGCGCCACCCTGTGGCGCGATACCACCGGGGAGCTGTTTTTT,-,-,TRBV10-1,TRBJ2-2
CASSELAGTQYF,TGTGCCAGCAGTGAACTAGCGGGGACTCAGTACTTC,TRBD2,-,TRBV2,TRBJ2-7
CASSVSGTSGGDTQYF,TGTGCCAGCAGCGTCTCCGGGACTAGCGGGGGAGATACGCAGTATTTT,TRBD2,-,TRBV9,TRBJ2-3
CASSFTGYDEQFF,TGCGCCAGCAGCTTCACTGGTTACGATGAGCAGTTCTTC,-,-,TRBV5-1,TRBJ2-1
CAIAGATEAFF,TGTGCCATCGCAGGGGCCACTGAAGCTTTCTTT,-,-,TRBV19,TRBJ1-1
CASSEAPGDTQYF,TGTGCCAGCAGTGAAGCTCCGGGAGATACGCAGTATTTT,-,few,TRBV6-1,TRBJ2-3
CASSPPGTIYEQYF,TGTGCCAGCAGCCCTCCGGGAACCATCTACGAGCAGTACTTC,-,-,TRBV5-4,TRBJ2-7
CASSQFPLAGGRNIQYF,TGTGCCAGCAGCCAATTTCCACTAGCGGGAGGGAGAAACATTCAGTACTTC,TRBD2,once,TRBV5-4,TRBJ2-4
CASSPGEDQPQHF,TGTGCCAGCTCCCCAGGAGAGGATCAGCCCCAGCATTTT,-,-,TRBV18,TRBJ1-5
CASSQTGQGSYEQYF,TGCGCCAGCAGTCAAACGGGACAGGGGAGTTACGAGCAGTACTTC,TRBD1,-,TRBV4-1,TRBJ2-7